This TCR beta chain was captured by sequencing in a study of T cell responses to AZD1222 COVID-19 vaccine. This table comes from immunoSEQ multiplex PCR, and its TCRdb copy is limited to in-frame clones, with some not included. The sample has roughly 120,000 clones; 70% to 90% are singletons. V dropped 4 bases and J dropped 6; count of bases not matched to a gene: 10. The CDR3 totals 16 residues. Germline V lookup: CDR1 MNHEY, CDR2 SVGEGT. This TCR derives from an adult in good health. The source material was peripheral blood, sampled on day 0 of AZD1222 vaccination. The rearrangement uses TRBV6-2 or TRBV6-3 and TRBJ2-1; 9 nucleotides match TRBD1. The CDR3, as DNA: TGTGCCAGCAGTTTACCATCGGGACAGGGCCTCAATGAGCAGTTCTTC. Amino acid sequence: CASSLPSGQGLNEQFF.